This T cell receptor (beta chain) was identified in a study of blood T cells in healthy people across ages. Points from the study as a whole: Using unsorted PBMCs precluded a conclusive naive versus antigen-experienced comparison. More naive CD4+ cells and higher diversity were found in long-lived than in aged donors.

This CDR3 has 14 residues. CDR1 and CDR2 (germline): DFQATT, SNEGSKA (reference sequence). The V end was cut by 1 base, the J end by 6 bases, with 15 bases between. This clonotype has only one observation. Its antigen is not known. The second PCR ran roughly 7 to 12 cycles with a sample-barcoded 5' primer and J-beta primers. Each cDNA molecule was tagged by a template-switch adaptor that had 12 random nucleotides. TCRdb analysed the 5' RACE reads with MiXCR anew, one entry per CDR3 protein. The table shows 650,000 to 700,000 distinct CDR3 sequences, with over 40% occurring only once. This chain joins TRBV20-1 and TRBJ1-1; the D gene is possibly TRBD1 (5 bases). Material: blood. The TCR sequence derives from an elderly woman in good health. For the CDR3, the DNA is TGCAGTGCTAGAGGAAGTTGGGGGGTGGCTGAAGCTTTCTTT. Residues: CSARGSWGVAEAFF.